The present entry profiles one T cell receptor beta chain with its context. No cognate antigen has been identified for it. No base-level quality is on record; no much larger clone is a single base apart. This sample is drawn from a study of T cells after yellow fever vaccination (dated by TCRdb to about 2019). For the study in its entirety: Libraries from fractions with low cell numbers were prepared with the SMART-Seq v4 Ultra Low Input RNA kit. Blood was collected at multiple timepoints before and after primary and secondary immunization, and bulk PBMC replicates and cell subsets were isolated. Two healthy male donors, one aged 18 to 30 and one aged 30 to 40 years, made up the cohort. To track T-cell clones before and after primary and booster YFV17D yellow fever vaccination, bulk TCR alpha and beta repertoires were sequenced longitudinally.

The sample's treatment or condition label, decoded: live attenuated yellow fever vaccine strain. At each blood-draw timepoint, two biological replicates of bulk PBMCs were collected. A standard Ficoll-Paque protocol was used to isolate PBMCs from peripheral blood. TriZol was used to extract RNA from bulk PBMCs, CD4 and CD8 fractions, and dextramer-positive and dextramer-negative fractions. Synthesis of TCR cDNA relied on 5'RACE template switching, a step that introduced a universal primer site along with unique molecular identifiers. cDNA synthesis was primed from both the TCR alpha and TCR beta constant segments. Libraries were amplified in two PCR steps, with sample barcodes and sequencing adapters added in the second step. Sequencing of libraries was done on Illumina HiSeq 2500 (2x100 bp) or NovaSeq (2x150 bp). In the paper's pipeline: MIGEC was used to demultiplex reads and collapse the reads into UMI consensus sequences, and MiXCR was used for V(D)J alignment. Vaccine-responding clonotypes were identified with edgeR using replicate PBMC samples, with FDR below 0.01 and a log2 fold change above 5 up to day 15 being required. CD4 or CD8 identity was assigned to each bulk clonotype according to whether the clonotype was present at higher abundance in the sequenced CD4 repertoire or the sequenced CD8 repertoire. TCRdb's own reprocessing of the public reads used fastp at Q25 and MiXCR and kept productive beta chains. CDR3 protein sequences are deduplicated, and each keeps its most common genes and DNA. The V and J calls and clone size come from TCRdb's table, not from the authors' own analysis. This sample comprises approximately 580,000 distinct CDR3 sequences, about 15% of them detected only once. The leading ten clones occupy roughly 17% of the sample.

Spanning cysteine to phenylalanine, the CDR3 consists of 14 amino acids. Only the CDR3 portion is preserved as DNA: 42 bases, with reading frame beginning at the first base. Trimming removed 0 bases from V and 9 bases from J, leaving 15 bases between the germline ends. CDR1 and CDR2, looked up from the germline V gene, are SGHTA and FQGTGA. On the study overall, not on this receptor specifically: FACS-sorted repertoires could contain abundant contaminating clonotypes from the bulk population, so computational filtering was required. A small fraction of clonotypes showed up in both the CD4 and CD8 compartments, probably as a result of convergent recombination. Because the study included only a couple of donors, the extent to which the findings can be generalized is limited. After the booster, most clones that had expanded after primary vaccination were detected again (almost 97% of CD4 and 88% of CD8), suggesting broad maintenance of memory. The secondary T-cell response was found to be weaker but faster than the primary response, with a peak reached on day 5 rather than on day 15.

The origin of this receptor is a man younger than 30 who received the YFV17D yellow fever vaccine. Sequenced material: PBMCs, taken around 5 days after the first yellow fever vaccination. The rearranged segments are TRBV7-3 and TRBJ2-7; the D gene is tentatively TRBD1 or TRBD2, each matching 5 bases. CDR3 loop: CASSLTGQGDRQYF. Here is the DNA: TGTGCCAGCAGCTTAACTGGGCAGGGAGATCGGCAGTACTTC.